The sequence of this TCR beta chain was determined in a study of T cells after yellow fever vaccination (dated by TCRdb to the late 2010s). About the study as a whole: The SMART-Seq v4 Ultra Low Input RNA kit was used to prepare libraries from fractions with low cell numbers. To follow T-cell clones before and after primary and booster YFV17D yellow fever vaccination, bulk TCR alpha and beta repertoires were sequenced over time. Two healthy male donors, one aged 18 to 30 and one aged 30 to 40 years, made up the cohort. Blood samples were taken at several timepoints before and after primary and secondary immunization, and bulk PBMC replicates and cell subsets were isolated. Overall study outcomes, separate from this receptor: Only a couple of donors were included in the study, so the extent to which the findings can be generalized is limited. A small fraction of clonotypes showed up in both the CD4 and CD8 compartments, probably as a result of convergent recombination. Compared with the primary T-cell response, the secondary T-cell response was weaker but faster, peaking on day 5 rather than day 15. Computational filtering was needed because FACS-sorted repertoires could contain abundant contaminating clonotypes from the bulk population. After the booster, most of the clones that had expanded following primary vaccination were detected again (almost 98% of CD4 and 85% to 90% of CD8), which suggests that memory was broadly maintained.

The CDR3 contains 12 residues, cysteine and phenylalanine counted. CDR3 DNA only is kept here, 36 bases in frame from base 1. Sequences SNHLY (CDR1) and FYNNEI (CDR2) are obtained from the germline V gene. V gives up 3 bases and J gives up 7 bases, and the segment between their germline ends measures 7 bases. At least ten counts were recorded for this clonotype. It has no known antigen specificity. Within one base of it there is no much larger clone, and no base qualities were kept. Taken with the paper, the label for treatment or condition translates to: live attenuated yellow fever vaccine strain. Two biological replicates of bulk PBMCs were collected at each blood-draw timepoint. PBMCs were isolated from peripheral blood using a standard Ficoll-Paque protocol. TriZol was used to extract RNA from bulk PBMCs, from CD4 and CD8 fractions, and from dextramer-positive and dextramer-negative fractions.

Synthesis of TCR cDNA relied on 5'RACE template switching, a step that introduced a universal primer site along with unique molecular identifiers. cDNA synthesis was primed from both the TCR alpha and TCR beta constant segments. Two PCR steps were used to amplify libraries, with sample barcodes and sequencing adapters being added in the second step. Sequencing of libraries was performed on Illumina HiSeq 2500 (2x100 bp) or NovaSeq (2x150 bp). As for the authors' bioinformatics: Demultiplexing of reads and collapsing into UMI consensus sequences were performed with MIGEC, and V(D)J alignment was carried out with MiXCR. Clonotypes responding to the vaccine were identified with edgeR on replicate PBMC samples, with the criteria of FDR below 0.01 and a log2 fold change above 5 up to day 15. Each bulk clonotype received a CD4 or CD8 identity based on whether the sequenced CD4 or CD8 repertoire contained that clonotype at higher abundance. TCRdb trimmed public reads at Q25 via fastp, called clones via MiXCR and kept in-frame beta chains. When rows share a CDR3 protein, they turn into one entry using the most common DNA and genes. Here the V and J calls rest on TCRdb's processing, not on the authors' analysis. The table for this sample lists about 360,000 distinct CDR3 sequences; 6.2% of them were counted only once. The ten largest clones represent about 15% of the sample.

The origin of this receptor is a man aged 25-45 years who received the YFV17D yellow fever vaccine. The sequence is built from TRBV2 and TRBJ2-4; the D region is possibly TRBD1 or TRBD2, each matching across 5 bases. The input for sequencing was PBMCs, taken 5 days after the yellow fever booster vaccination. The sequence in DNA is TGTGCCAGCAGTGATCGGGACAACATTCAGTACTTC. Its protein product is CASSDRDNIQYF.